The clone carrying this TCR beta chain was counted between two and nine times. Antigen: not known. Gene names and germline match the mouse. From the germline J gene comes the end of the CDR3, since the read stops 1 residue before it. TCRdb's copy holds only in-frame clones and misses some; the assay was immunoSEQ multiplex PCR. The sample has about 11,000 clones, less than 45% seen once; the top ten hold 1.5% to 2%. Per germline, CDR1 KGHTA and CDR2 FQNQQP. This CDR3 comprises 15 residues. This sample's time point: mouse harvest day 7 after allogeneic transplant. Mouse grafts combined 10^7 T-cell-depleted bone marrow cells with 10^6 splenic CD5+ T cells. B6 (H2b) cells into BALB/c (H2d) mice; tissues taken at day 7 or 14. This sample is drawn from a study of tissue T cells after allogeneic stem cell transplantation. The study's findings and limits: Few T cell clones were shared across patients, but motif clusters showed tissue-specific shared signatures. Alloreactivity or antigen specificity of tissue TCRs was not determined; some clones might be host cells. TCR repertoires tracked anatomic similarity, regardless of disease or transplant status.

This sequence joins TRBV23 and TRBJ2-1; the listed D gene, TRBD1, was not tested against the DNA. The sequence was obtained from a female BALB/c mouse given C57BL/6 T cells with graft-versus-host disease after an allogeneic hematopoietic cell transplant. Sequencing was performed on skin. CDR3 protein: CSSSQRDRAYAEQFF. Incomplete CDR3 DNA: TGCTCCAGCAGTCAAAGGGACAGGGCGTATGCTGAGCAGTTC.